Each of the 22 T cell receptor beta chains below was sequenced from the same sample in a study of early T cells in non-severe SARS-CoV-2 infection. TCRdb ran MiXCR on the 5' RACE reads and lists one entry per CDR3 protein. The data show about 48,000 distinct CDR3 sequences, around 14% seen once. The sequencing sample was made of whole blood. The receptors stem from an adult who was a healthcare worker with PCR-confirmed SARS-CoV-2 infection or an uninfected control (not recorded which).

This clonotype was recorded at least ten times. The chain couples TRBV6-6 to TRBJ2-3; 8 nucleotides line up with TRBD2. The ends lost 4 bases at V and 2 bases at J; junction bases unmatched: 20. Germline assignment: CDR1 MNHNY and CDR2 SVGAGI (reference sequence). This CDR3 region has 20 residues. The CDR3 coding sequence is TGTGCCAGCAGTTGGGGGGCCGGCGGGAGGCGCTTAGGTGACACAGATACGCAGTATTTT. Translating it yields CASSWGAGGRRLGDTDTQYF.

This clonotype was counted at least ten times. The J gene is TRBJ2-2, the V gene TRBV28; maybe TRBD1 (6 bases). The CDR3 has 16 amino acids. Trimming cost V 6 bases and J 0 bases, with 14 bases left between them. Germline V gene data show CDR1 as MDHEN and CDR2 as SYDVKM. CDR3 DNA sequence: TGTGCCAGCAGCCGAAACGACAGGTCGAACACCGGGGAGCTGTTTTTT. Protein product: CASSRNDRSNTGELFF.

The genes are TRBV12-3 or TRBV12-4 and TRBJ1-2, with D hard to call. The V and J ends lost 0 bases and 1 base respectively, with 3 bases between them. The CDR3 covers 13 residues. CDR3 protein: CASSLADNYGYTF. CDR3 DNA: TGTGCCAGCAGTTTAGCTGATAACTATGGCTACACCTTC.

This clonotype was seen repeatedly, ten times or more. The CDR3 reads CASSQVVGVNTEAFF. CDR3 nucleotides: TGTGCCAGCAGCCAGGTCGTGGGTGTGAACACTGAAGCTTTCTTT. V gene TRBV9 combines with J gene TRBJ1-1; D gene ambiguous. CDR3 length: 15 amino acids. Between the trimmed V and J ends, which lost 4 bases and 0 bases, there was a span of 13 bases. The V gene's germline CDR1 is SGDLS and CDR2 YYNGEE.

V is TRBV2 and J is TRBJ2-3; D ambiguous. Trimming removed 6 bases from V and 2 bases from J, with 9 bases in between. Germline V gene data show CDR1 as SNHLY and CDR2 as FYNNEI. The CDR3 runs to 13 residues. The CDR3 reads CASRGTNTDTQYF. The DNA of the CDR3 is TGTGCCAGCAGGGGAACGAACACAGATACGCAGTATTTT.

The rearrangement links TRBV11-2 to TRBJ1-1, with TRBD1 matching 7 bases. With 0 bases clipped from V and 2 bases from J, the junction kept 3 bases outside the gene matches. CDR3 size: 15 residues. CDR1 is SGHAT, CDR2 FQNNGV, per germline. The CDR3 sequence: CASSLERGRNTEAFF. The DNA for the CDR3 is TGTGCCAGCAGCTTAGAAAGGGGGCGAAACACTGAAGCTTTCTTT. Together with reference TRBV11-2 and TRBJ1-1, the CDR3 gives the full variable domain: EAGVAQSPRYKIIEKRQSVAFWCNPISGHATLYWYQQILGQGPKLLIQFQNNGVVDDSQLPKDRFSAERLKGVDSTLKIQPAKLEDSAVYLCASSLERGRNTEAFFGQGTRLTVV.

In its sample, this clonotype was seen many times. The chain has TRBV13 and TRBJ2-7, with 7 bases matching TRBD1. Germline trimming cut 5 bases from V and 5 bases from J; bases unmatched to any gene: 3. This CDR3 comprises 12 residues. Germline CDR1 PRHDT, CDR2 FYEKMQ (reference sequence). In nucleotides, the CDR3 is TGTGCCAGCAGCAGGACAGGCCACGAGCAGTACTTC. Protein product: CASSRTGHEQYF.

The chain joins TRBV20-1 to TRBJ2-3; tentatively, D is TRBD1 or TRBD2 (6 bases each). This CDR3 has 15 residues. Germline loops: CDR1 DFQATT, CDR2 SNEGSKA (reference sequence). V was trimmed by 0 bases and J by 3 bases, leaving 13 bases between them. The CDR3 sequence: CSARDPRGATDTQYF. The CDR3 DNA is TGCAGTGCTAGAGATCCAAGGGGGGCTACAGATACGCAGTATTTT.

V gene TRBV5-6 combines with J gene TRBJ2-1, with a weak D call TRBD2 (5 bases). Looked up from germline, CDR1 is SGHDT and CDR2 is YYEEEE. The CDR3 runs to 14 residues. V shed 6 bases and J shed 8 bases, with 18 bases lying between them. CDR3 sequence: CASKTPGVIDEQFF. The CDR3, as DNA: TGTGCCAGCAAGACCCCCGGGGTTATCGATGAGCAGTTCTTC.

V and J are TRBV20-1 and TRBJ2-3; tentative D call: TRBD1 (5 bases). V gave up 6 bases and J gave up 4 bases, with 11 bases separating them. Germline V gene sequence: CDR1 DFQATT, CDR2 SNEGSKA (reference sequence). This CDR3 is built from 12 residues. The CDR3 loop reads CSAQGAADTQYF. The CDR3 DNA is TGCAGTGCCCAAGGGGCTGCAGATACGCAGTATTTT.

This chain uses TRBV9 with TRBJ1-1; no clear D gene. The germline V and J ends were trimmed by 6 bases and 1 base, with 10 bases remaining between them. CDR3 size: 13 residues. Germline lookup yields CDR1 SGDLS and CDR2 YYNGEE. DNA for the CDR3: TGTGCCAGCAATCGTCAGCCGAACACTGAAGCTTTCTTT. Translating it yields CASNRQPNTEAFF. Based on the CDR3 plus reference TRBV9 and TRBJ1-1, the full variable domain is DSGVTQTPKHLITATGQRVTLRCSPRSGDLSVYWYQQSLDQGLQFLIQYYNGEERAKGNILERFSAQQFPDLHSELNLSSLELGDSALYFCASNRQPNTEAFFGQGTRLTVV.

The V call is TRBV7-9, the J call TRBJ1-2; D gene ambiguous. The CDR3 extends over 13 amino acids. The V gene's germline CDR1 is SEHNR and CDR2 FQNEAQ (reference sequence). The ends were cut back, 5 bases at V and 2 bases at J, with 9 bases in the middle. CDR3 region: CASSAQPNYGYTF. DNA for the CDR3: TGTGCCAGCAGCGCCCAGCCGAACTATGGCTACACCTTC.

This clonotype appeared many times. The rearrangement links TRBV27 to TRBJ1-2, with D possibly TRBD1 on 6 matching bases. The germline V gene has CDR1 MNHEY and CDR2 SMNVEV (reference sequence). With 4 bases removed from V and 7 bases from J, the gap between germline ends came to 13 bases. The CDR3 totals 13 residues. The CDR3 region is CASSWGAAGGYTF. CDR3 DNA: TGTGCCAGCAGTTGGGGGGCCGCAGGTGGCTACACCTTC.

This clonotype was picked up many times. The chain recombines TRBV20-1 with TRBJ1-2; the D gene is possibly TRBD1 (6 bases). Germline V gene data show CDR1 as DFQATT and CDR2 as SNEGSKA (reference sequence). The CDR3 runs 15 residues. V dropped 0 bases and J dropped 7 bases, with 18 bases sitting between them. The CDR3 spells CSAREGHRAESGYTF. The DNA of the CDR3 is TGCAGTGCTAGAGAGGGTCACAGGGCGGAGAGTGGCTACACCTTC.

This clonotype was counted ten times or more. DNA of the CDR3: TGTGCCAGCAGCCAAGATGGGGACAGACTAAATTCACCCCTCCACTTT. It specifies CASSQDGDRLNSPLHF. The V call is TRBV3-1, the J call TRBJ1-6, with TRBD1 identical over 7 bases. CDR1 and CDR2 (germline): LGHDT, YNNKEL (reference sequence). Losses at the gene ends were 0 bases for V and 7 bases for J; bases not matched to a gene: 6. This CDR3 region has 16 residues.

The gene calls are TRBV20-1 and TRBJ2-1; no firm D call. Trimming shortened V by 0 bases and J by 0 bases, and 15 bases separated the two germline ends. Germline CDR1 DFQATT, CDR2 SNEGSKA (reference sequence). The CDR3 totals 17 residues. CDR3: CSARDRTTYHSYNEQFF. The CDR3 DNA is TGCAGTGCTAGAGACCGAACGACCTACCACTCCTACAATGAGCAGTTCTTC.

The sample holds a few counts of this clonotype. This chain uses TRBV28 with TRBJ1-1; D perhaps matches TRBD1 (6 bases). Germline CDR1 is MDHEN and CDR2 is SYDVKM. CDR3 size: 15 residues. V lost 2 bases and J 7 bases, leaving 17 bases between the germline ends. The CDR3 coding sequence is TGTGCCAGCAGTTTAGGCGACAGGAGGCCCAATGAAGCTTTCTTT. The encoded protein is CASSLGDRRPNEAFF.

This clonotype was counted many times. The genes are TRBV10-3 and TRBJ1-6; no firm D call. There are 14 residues in the CDR3. V was clipped by 0 bases and J by 4 bases, with 4 bases between them. CDR1 ENHRY and CDR2 SYGVKD come from the germline V gene. CDR3 bases: TGTGCCATCAGTGAGTCGGGGTATAATTCACCCCTCCACTTT. Translation gives CAISESGYNSPLHF.

This clonotype was recorded many times. The chain carries TRBV29-1 and TRBJ2-3; D not resolved. The CDR3 length is 11 residues. Germline V gene sequence: CDR1 SQVTM, CDR2 ANQGSEA. V lost 6 bases and J lost 4, with 8 bases in between. CDR3 coding DNA: TGCAGCGTCCCCCTGGCAGATACGCAGTATTTT. Protein sequence: CSVPLADTQYF.

The gene calls are TRBV5-1 and TRBJ1-1; D gene unclear. Germline V CDR1 and CDR2: SGHRS, YFSETQ. The ends were cut back, 4 bases at V and 2 bases at J, with 15 bases in the middle. There are 15 residues in the CDR3. CDR3 sequence: CASSPTDMANTEAFF. Written as DNA, the CDR3 is TGCGCCAGCAGCCCGACGGATATGGCCAACACTGAAGCTTTCTTT.

The chain has TRBV6-5 and TRBJ2-1; 9 positions agree with TRBD2. V was clipped by 2 bases and J by 8 bases; unmatched bases: 7. CDR1 and CDR2 (germline): MNHEY, SVGAGI. This CDR3 is 15 amino acids long. The CDR3 here is CASSYEAGGPDEQFF. The CDR3 DNA reads as TGTGCCAGCAGTTACGAGGCGGGAGGGCCGGATGAGCAGTTCTTC.

This clonotype has only a few counts. The gene calls are TRBV2 and TRBJ1-1; D is unclear. The CDR3 runs to 12 residues. Trimming removed 4 bases at V and 4 bases at J, with 7 bases between. Germline V CDR1 and CDR2: SNHLY, FYNNEI. The CDR3 here is CASSVFTTEAFF. CDR3 DNA: TGTGCCAGCAGTGTGTTCACCACTGAAGCTTTCTTT.